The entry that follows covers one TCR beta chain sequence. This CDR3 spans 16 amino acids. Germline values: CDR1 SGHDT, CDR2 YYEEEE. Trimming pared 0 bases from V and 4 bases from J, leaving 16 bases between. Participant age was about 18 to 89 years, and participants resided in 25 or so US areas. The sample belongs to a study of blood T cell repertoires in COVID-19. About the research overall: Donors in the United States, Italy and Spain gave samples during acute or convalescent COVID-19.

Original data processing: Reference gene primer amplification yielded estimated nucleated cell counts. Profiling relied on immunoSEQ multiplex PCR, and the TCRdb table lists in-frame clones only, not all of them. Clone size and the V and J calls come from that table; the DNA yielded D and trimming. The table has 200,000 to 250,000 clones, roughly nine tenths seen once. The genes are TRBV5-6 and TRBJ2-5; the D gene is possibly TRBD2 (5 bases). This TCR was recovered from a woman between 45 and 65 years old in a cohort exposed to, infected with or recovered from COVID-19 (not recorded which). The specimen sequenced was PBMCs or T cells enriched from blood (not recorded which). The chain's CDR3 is CASSLVGNPTLETQYF. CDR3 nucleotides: TGTGCCAGCAGCTTGGTCGGGAATCCAACACTAGAGACCCAGTACTTC.